This T cell receptor (beta chain) was profiled in a study of cytomegalovirus exposure and HLA in healthy donors (dated by TCRdb to about 2017). The study in broad terms: According to an earlier analysis of a few hundred of the donors, about 179 million T cells yielded 117 million unique TCR beta sequences and about 300 Gb of sequence data. Donor age, sex, ethnicity and CMV serostatus were compiled alongside the repertoire data. Genome-wide SNP genotypes for about 65% of the roughly 700 donors were used in a later genetic analysis, which treated that subset as a discovery cohort. About 300 gigabases of sequencing data and tens of millions of unique TCR sequences were included in an early release covering several hundred HLA-typed donors. HLA typing covered class I and class II loci at four-digit resolution. On average, roughly 240,000 unique TCR beta nucleotide sequences were sequenced per donor among some 430 genotyped donors of the cohort, with roughly 18% of those sequences being non-productive. The number of donors typed differed by locus, with about 629-640 for A, B, C, DRB1 and DQB1, around 560 for DQA1, 606 for DPA1, and over 400 for DPB1. The study was designed to test whether signatures of past pathogen exposure could be identified by cataloging public T cell receptors. Along with the approximately 650-subject first cohort, a separate validation cohort of over a hundred different subjects was used. Roughly five DR-DQ haplotypes were handled as single units for association and clustering because linkage in the cohort was strong. Of the 350 to 450 genotyped donors, 65% to 90% fell in the genetic ancestry cluster associated with self-reported Caucasian donors. The study used immunosequencing to profile the T cell repertoires of several hundred subjects and linked those repertoires to cytomegalovirus serostatus. To decide whether each TCR beta V gene segment behaved as functional or pseudogenic, an earlier analysis of approximately 620 of the donors relied on high-throughput TCR beta sequencing. Every discovery cohort repertoire had been produced on one sequencing platform. Rather than using new phenotypic data, the later analysis identified candidate immune exposures from TCR beta sequences and from how often those sequences occurred across donors. In a later analysis, previously published TCR beta repertoires from 550 to 750 donors were re-analyzed and high-resolution HLA genotyping was added so that TCR occurrence patterns could be studied. The study combined high-throughput TCR immunosequencing, statistical association of individual TCRs with disease status, and machine learning to predict cytomegalovirus infection status.

The cohort consisted of 666 healthy bone marrow donors. All cohort members were sampled while nominally healthy, although unrecorded immune exposures were likely present. The donor tested CMV seropositive and was one of the 289 seropositive cohort members. Each donor provided a peripheral blood sample, and peripheral blood mononuclear cells were used for TCR beta sequencing. Genomic DNA was extracted from the blood cell samples with the Qiagen DNeasy Blood Extraction Kit. The CDR3 contains 14 residues, cysteine and phenylalanine counted. Just CDR3 DNA is preserved here, 42 bases in frame from base 1. CDR1 SGHVS and CDR2 FNYEAQ were looked up in the germline V gene. Deletion took 1 base off V and 3 bases off J, with a span of 9 bases between the germline ends. Note on this clone: Its antigen specificity is not known. No base qualities exist here, and no much larger clone lies one base off it.

Preparation of the library involved the immunoSEQ multiplex PCR assay. A mixture of 60 forward primers for TCR Vbeta segments and 13 reverse primers for TCR Jbeta segments was used in the multiplex PCR. A multiplex PCR assay on genomic DNA amplified the CDR3 region of rearranged TCR beta genes. On the Illumina HiSeq System, the amplified TCR beta libraries were sequenced as 87-base-pair reads. From the authors' description of their analysis: A later analysis counted tens of millions of unique TCR beta chains across the 500 to 850 repertoires, and around 9.9 million of these chains were shared by at least two donors. Raw reads were error-corrected and collapsed into unique sequences with a nearest-neighbor algorithm that merged closely related sequences to remove PCR and sequencing errors. V, D and J gene segments were assigned by aligning CDR3 sequences to IMGT reference sequences. For a sequence to be retained, at least a six-nucleotide match to both a V gene segment and a J gene segment was required. Rearrangements were classified as productive when the CDR3 lacked stop codons and remained in frame with V and J, and all other rearrangements were classified as non-productive. CDR3 was defined according to IMGT convention as the region running from the second conserved V-encoded cysteine to the conserved J-encoded phenylalanine. In an earlier analysis of 550 to 650 of the donors, sequences lacking an unambiguous match to a single V gene segment were excluded. An earlier analysis of roughly 590 of the donors called V segments functional above 56.7% productive rearrangements and segregating when the between-donor standard deviation exceeded 5%. A statistical classification framework was built for diagnosing cytomegalovirus status from the catalog of TCR beta chain sequences. In a later analysis, TCR nucleotide sequences were compared against IMGT/GENE-DB human TR gene sequences so that V and J genes could be assigned. In a later analysis, CDR3 sequences and most-parsimonious VDJ recombination scenarios were assigned using the TCRdist pipeline. A later analysis defined each TCR beta chain by its CDR3 amino acid sequence plus V-gene family, and excluded reads lacking a unique V-gene family. As a way to deal with suspected cross-contamination and a sequencing artifact, a later analysis dropped roughly 620 nucleotide sequences that were highly shared and had low generation probability. In a later analysis, a clonal expansion index for each public chain was calculated from normalized within-repertoire ranks of inferred template counts. In a later analysis, generation probabilities were computed with a VDJ recombination model fitted to out-of-frame rearrangements, and the resulting probabilities were checked against IGoR. A later analysis scored TCR-TCR, TCR-HLA and TCR-CMV co-occurrence with hypergeometric tests, applying a repertoire-size bias correction to TCR pairs. A later analysis estimated false discovery rates by permuting HLA or CMV assignments 20 times. In a later analysis, co-occurring TCRs were grouped using DBSCAN, with TCRdist sequence similarity added in when clustering inside HLA-allele-positive subsets. Repertoires with fewer than 30,000 or more than 120,000 public chains, plus five repertoires with anomalous nucleotide sharing, were excluded from co-occurrence clustering. Not all clones reach the TCRdb copy of this immuneACCESS table, which keeps in-frame sequences only. Checked studies attribute under half of the gap to unresolved V genes and leave the rest unexplained. From that table come the V and J calls and clone size; the DNA was used to work out D and trimming. The sample table records 95,000 to 150,000 clones; approximately 80% of these occur just once. The top ten clonotypes cover less than 3.5% of the sample.

Broader findings and caveats from the paper: In a later analysis, TCR association rates were found to vary across HLA loci, with the most associated TCRs seen for DRB1 alleles and the fewest for HLA-C alleles. The only immune exposure information available for the cohort was CMV serostatus. According to a later analysis, most CMV-associated TCR beta chains appeared to be HLA-restricted, and the HLA associations seemed to be driven largely by CMV exposure. Correlated functional status among segregating V segments might reflect linkage disequilibrium, but an unknown experimental factor could not be ruled out. A total of fewer than 200 TCR beta chains were listed by the study as associated with cytomegalovirus. In this cohort, only TCR beta chains were sequenced, and detectable features were limited by the absence of alpha or paired-chain data. The 87-base-pair reads could not distinguish some IMGT-functional V segments, including TRBV6-2 and TRBV6-3, so those segments were excluded. HLA typing was unavailable for some donors at each locus, so association tests used only the typed subset. Specific HLA alleles were associated with 15,000 to 20,000 TCR beta sequences at a false discovery rate of 0.05 in a later analysis. Cytomegalovirus status was reported to be diagnosed by the classifier with high specificity and sensitivity in both the original and validation cohorts. In an earlier analysis of some 550 of the donors, most TCR beta V segments were observed in productive rearrangements about 87% or about 30% of the time, broadly matching IMGT annotations. The sequencing pipeline was judged likely to have produced a cluster of highly shared sequence variants as a technical artifact. In vitro tests confirmed that a few of the cytomegalovirus-associated TCR beta chains recognize cytomegalovirus antigens. Sequencing depth was assumed to be roughly uniform across donors in the presence/absence analyses, though that assumption may not hold. About 17 rarely observed V segments, including chromosome 9 orphons, were excluded from the earlier analysis of several hundred of the donors because counts were too low. In a later analysis, HLA-associated TCR beta chains showed more clonal expansion and lower generation probabilities than non-associated chains that were equally common. When HLA alleles, especially DR and DQ, strongly co-occurred, TCR associations were difficult to assign to individual alleles. A further reported finding was that TCR beta sequences accurately predicted the HLA-A and HLA-B alleles for most subjects in the first cohort. A later genetic analysis reported fewer N-insertions in productive TCRs among donors in an Asian-associated ancestry cluster than the roughly 620-donor mean. The authors suggested that the approach could potentially be extended to other disease states and immunological phenotypes. Across donors, most TCR sequences were observed very rarely, whereas some public TCRs were present in many individuals. In a later genetic analysis, a missense DCLRE1C variant was associated with V-gene and J-gene trimming of TCR beta chains, and the association was replicated in an independent cohort. In a later analysis, several top co-occurrence clusters were reported to appear linked to parvovirus B19, influenza, CMV and Epstein-Barr virus.

Sequenced sample: PBMCs. The sequence joins TRBV7-6 to TRBJ1-1, with no confidently assigned D gene. This TCR derives from a woman aged 40 to 50 in good health and CMV-seropositive. CDR3 sequence: CASSLGTADTEAFF. The sequence in DNA is TGTGCCAGCAGCTTAGGAACGGCGGACACTGAAGCTTTCTTT.